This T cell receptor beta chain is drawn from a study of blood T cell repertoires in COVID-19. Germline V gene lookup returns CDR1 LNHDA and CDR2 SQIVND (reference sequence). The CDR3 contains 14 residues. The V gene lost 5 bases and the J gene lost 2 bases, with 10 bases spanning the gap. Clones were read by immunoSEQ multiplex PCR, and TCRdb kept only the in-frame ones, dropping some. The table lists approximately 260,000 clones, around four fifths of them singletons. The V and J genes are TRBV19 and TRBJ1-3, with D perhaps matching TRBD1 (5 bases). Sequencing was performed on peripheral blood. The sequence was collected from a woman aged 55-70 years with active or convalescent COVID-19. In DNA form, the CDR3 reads TGTGCCAGTAGTCCTGGGACTACTGGAAACACCATATATTTT. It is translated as CASSPGTTGNTIYF.